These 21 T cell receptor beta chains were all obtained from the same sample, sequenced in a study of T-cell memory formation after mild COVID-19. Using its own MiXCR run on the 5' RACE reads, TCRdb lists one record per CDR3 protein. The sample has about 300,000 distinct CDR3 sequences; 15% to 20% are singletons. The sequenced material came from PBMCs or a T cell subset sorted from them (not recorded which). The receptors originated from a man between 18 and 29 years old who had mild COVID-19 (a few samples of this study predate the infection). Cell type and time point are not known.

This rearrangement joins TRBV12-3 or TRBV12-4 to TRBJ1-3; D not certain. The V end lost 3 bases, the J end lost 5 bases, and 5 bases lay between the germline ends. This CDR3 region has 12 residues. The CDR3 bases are TGTGCCAGCAGTTTCGTAAGAAACACCATATATTTT. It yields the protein CASSFVRNTIYF.

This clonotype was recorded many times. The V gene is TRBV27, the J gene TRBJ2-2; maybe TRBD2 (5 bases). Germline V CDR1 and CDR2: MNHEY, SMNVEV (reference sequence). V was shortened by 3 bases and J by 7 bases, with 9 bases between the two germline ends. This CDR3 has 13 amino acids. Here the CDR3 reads CASSLRGIGELFF. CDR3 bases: TGTGCCAGCAGTTTGAGAGGGATCGGGGAGCTGTTTTTT.

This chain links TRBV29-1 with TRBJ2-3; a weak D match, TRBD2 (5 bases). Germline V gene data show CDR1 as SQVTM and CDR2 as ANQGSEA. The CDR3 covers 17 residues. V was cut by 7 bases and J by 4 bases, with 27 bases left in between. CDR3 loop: CSATRVRTDERADTQYF. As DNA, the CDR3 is TGCAGCGCAACTAGGGTCAGAACGGACGAGAGGGCAGATACGCAGTATTTT.

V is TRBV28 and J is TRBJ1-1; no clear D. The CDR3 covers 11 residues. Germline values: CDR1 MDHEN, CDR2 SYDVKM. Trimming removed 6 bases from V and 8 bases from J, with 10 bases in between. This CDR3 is CASRIWTEAFF. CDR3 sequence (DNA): TGTGCCAGCAGAATATGGACCGAAGCTTTCTTT.

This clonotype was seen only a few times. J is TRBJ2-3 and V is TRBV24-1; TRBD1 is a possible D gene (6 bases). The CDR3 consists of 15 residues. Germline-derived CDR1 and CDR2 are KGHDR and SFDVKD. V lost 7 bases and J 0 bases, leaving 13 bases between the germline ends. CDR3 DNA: TGTGCCACCAGCAACAGACAGGAAAGCACAGATACGCAGTATTTT. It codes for CATSNRQESTDTQYF.

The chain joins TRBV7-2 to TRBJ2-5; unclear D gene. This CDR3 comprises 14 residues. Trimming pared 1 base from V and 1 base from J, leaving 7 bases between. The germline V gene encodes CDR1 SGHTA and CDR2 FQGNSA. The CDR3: CASSLGLPQETQYF. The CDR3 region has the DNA TGTGCCAGCAGCTTAGGGCTCCCCCAAGAGACCCAGTACTTC.

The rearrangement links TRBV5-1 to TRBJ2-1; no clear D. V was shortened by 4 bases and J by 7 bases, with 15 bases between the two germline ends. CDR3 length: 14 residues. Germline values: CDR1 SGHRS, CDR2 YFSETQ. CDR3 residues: CASSAYGEENEQFF. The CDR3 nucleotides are TGCGCCAGCAGCGCCTATGGGGAAGAGAATGAGCAGTTCTTC.

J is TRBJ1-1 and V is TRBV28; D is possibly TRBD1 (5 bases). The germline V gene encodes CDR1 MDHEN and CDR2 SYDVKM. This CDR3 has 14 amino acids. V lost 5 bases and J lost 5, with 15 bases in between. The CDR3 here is CASSLPGGYTEAFF. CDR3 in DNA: TGTGCCAGCAGTCTTCCCGGGGGGTATACTGAAGCTTTCTTT.

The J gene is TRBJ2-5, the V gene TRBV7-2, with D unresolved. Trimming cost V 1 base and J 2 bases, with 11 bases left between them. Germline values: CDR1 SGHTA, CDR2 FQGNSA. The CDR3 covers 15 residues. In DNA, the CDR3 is TGTGCCAGCAGCTTAGGACCGATAGCACAAGAGACCCAGTACTTC. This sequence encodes CASSLGPIAQETQYF.

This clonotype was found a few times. The CDR3 bases are TGCAGTGCCAACAGGGAGGGAGGAAACACCATATATTTT. Translation: CSANREGGNTIYF. The chain employs TRBV20-1 and TRBJ1-3, with D possibly being TRBD1 (6 bases). Trimming stripped 6 bases from V and 4 bases from J, with 13 bases between. The CDR3 is made up of 13 amino acids. CDR1 is DFQATT, CDR2 SNEGSKA, per germline (reference sequence).

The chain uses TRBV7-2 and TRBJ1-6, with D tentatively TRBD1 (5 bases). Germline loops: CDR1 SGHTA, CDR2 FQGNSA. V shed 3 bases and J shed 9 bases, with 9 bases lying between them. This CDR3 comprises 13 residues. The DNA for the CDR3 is TGTGCCAGCAGCTTCAGGGATGGTTCACCCCTCCACTTT. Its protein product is CASSFRDGSPLHF.

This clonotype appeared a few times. This CDR3 reads CASSGTRMNTEAFF. CDR3 coding DNA: TGCGCCAGCAGCGGGACACGGATGAACACTGAAGCTTTCTTT. The chain recombines TRBV5-1 with TRBJ1-1; D possibly corresponds to TRBD1 (6 bases). There are 14 residues in the CDR3. Per germline, CDR1 SGHRS and CDR2 YFSETQ. Deletions cut 4 bases from V and 0 bases from J, with 10 bases between.

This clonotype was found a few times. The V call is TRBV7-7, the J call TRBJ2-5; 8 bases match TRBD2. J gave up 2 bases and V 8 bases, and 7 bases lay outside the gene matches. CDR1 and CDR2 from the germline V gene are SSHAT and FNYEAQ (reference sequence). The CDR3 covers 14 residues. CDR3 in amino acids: CASSPGGEQETQYF. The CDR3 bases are TGTGCCAGCTCGCCGGGGGGGGAGCAAGAGACCCAGTACTTC.

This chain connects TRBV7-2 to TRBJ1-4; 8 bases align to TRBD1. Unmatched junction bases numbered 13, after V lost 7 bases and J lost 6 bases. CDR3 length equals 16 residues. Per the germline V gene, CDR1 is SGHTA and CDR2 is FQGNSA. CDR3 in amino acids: CASTNPTQGADEKLFF. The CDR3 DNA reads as TGTGCCAGCACCAACCCTACGCAGGGGGCTGATGAAAAACTGTTTTTT. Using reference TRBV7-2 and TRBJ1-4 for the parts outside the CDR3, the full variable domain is GAGVSQSPSNKVTEKGKDVELRCDPISGHTALYWYRQSLGQGLEFLIYFQGNSAPDKSGLPSDRFSAERTGGSVSTLTIQRTQQEDSAVYLCASTNPTQGADEKLFFGSGTQLSVL.

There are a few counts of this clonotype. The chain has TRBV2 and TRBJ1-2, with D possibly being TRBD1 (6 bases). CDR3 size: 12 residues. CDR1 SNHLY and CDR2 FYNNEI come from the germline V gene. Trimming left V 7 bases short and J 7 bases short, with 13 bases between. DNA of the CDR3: TGTGCCAGCATACAGGGAGGTGGTGGCTACACCTTC. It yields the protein CASIQGGGGYTF.

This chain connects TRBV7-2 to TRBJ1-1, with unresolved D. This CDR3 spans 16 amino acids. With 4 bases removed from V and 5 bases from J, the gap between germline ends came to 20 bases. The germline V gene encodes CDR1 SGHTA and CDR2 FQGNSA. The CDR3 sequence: CASSSYPRASGTEAFF. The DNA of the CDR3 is TGTGCCAGCAGCTCTTACCCACGGGCCAGTGGTACTGAAGCTTTCTTT.

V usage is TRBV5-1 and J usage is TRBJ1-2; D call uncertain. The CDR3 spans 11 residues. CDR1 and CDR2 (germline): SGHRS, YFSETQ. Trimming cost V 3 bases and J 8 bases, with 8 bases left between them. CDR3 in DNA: TGCGCCAGCAGCTCGCCAGGAGGCTACACCTTC. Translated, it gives CASSSPGGYTF.

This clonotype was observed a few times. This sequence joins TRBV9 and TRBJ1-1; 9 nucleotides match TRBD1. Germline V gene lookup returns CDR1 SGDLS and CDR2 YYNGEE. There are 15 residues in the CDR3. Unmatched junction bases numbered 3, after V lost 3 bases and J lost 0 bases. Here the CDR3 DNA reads TGTGCCAGCAGCGCCCGACAGGGGGTGAACACTGAAGCTTTCTTT. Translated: CASSARQGVNTEAFF. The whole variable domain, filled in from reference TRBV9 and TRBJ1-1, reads DSGVTQTPKHLITATGQRVTLRCSPRSGDLSVYWYQQSLDQGLQFLIQYYNGEERAKGNILERFSAQQFPDLHSELNLSSLELGDSALYFCASSARQGVNTEAFFGQGTRLTVV.

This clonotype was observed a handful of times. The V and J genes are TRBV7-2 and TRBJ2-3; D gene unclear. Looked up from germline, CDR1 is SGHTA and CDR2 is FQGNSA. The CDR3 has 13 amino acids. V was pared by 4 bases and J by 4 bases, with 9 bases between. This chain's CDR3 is CASSSTAADTQYF. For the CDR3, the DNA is TGTGCCAGCAGCTCTACCGCCGCAGATACGCAGTATTTT.

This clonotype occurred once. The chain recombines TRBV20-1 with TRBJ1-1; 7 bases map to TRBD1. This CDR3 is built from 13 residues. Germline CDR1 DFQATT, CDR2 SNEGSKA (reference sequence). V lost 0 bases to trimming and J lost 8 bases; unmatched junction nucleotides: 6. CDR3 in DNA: TGCAGTGCTAGAGAGACAGGGACATGGGAAGCTTTCTTT. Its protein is CSARETGTWEAFF.

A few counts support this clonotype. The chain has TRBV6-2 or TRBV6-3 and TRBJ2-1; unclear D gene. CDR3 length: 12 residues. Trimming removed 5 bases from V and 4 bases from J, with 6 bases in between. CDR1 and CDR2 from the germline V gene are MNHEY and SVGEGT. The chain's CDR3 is CASSTAYNEQFF. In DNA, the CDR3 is TGTGCCAGCAGTACAGCTTACAATGAGCAGTTCTTC.